The 15 T cell receptor beta chains below all came from one sample that was sequenced in a study of shared clonotypes between healthy human individuals. Measured with immunoSEQ multiplex PCR; TCRdb has only the in-frame clones, and not every one. The sample contains 550,000 to 850,000 clones, about 74% of which appear only once. Source material: memory CD4+ T cells sorted from blood. Noted subset: CD45RA-negative fraction. These receptors were taken from a woman in her 30s in good health.

The J gene is TRBJ2-7, the V gene TRBV5-1; 8 bases map to TRBD2. J was trimmed by 4 bases and V by 1 base; bases with no gene match: 13. CDR3 size: 17 residues. Germline CDR1 reads SGHRS; CDR2 reads YFSETQ. CDR3 coding DNA: TGCGCCAGCAGCTTGAGTCGATTTAGCGGGAAACCGTACGAGCAGTACTTC. It is translated as CASSLSRFSGKPYEQYF.

The chain combines TRBV2 with TRBJ2-7; possible D gene TRBD2, 6 bases. Germline-derived CDR1 and CDR2 are SNHLY and FYNNEI. The CDR3 loop spans 14 amino acids. V was trimmed by 2 bases and J by 6 bases, leaving 14 bases between them. The CDR3 spells CASSESGWGVEQYF. The CDR3 DNA sequence: TGTGCCAGCAGTGAATCAGGGTGGGGGGTCGAGCAGTACTTC.

This clone has more than one count but fewer than ten. The chain couples TRBV27 to TRBJ2-2; tentatively, D is TRBD2 (5 bases). With 3 bases removed from V and 3 bases from J, the gap between germline ends came to 14 bases. This CDR3 region has 16 residues. Per germline, CDR1 MNHEY and CDR2 SMNVEV (reference sequence). The CDR3, as DNA: TGTGCCAGCAGTTTCTGGGGTAGCGCTGACACCGGGGAGCTGTTTTTT. It codes for CASSFWGSADTGELFF.

This clone came up many times. This rearrangement joins TRBV6-1 to TRBJ2-7; D perhaps matches TRBD1 (6 bases). The CDR3 extends over 14 amino acids. The V end lost 6 bases, the J end lost 0 bases, and 12 bases lay between the germline ends. Germline values: CDR1 MNHNS, CDR2 SASEGT. CDR3 sequence (DNA): TGTGCCAGCAGCGCCGGACAGAGCTCCTACGAGCAGTACTTC. Its translation: CASSAGQSSYEQYF.

The genes are TRBV28 and TRBJ1-5; D perhaps matches TRBD1 (6 bases). Per germline, CDR1 MDHEN and CDR2 SYDVKM. CDR3 length equals 16 residues. V was clipped by 4 bases and J by 0 bases, with 13 bases between them. DNA of the CDR3: TGTGCCAGCAGTTATGGACAGACCGTTAGCAATCAGCCCCAGCATTTT. Translation gives CASSYGQTVSNQPQHF.

This clone occurred many times. The chain is built from TRBV4-1 and TRBJ2-2, with 10 positions matching TRBD1. The CDR3 extends over 17 amino acids. From germline, CDR1 is MGHRA and CDR2 YSYEKL. V gave up 1 base and J gave up 6 bases; unmatched junction bases: 8. CDR3 sequence (DNA): TGCGCCAGCAGCCAAGGTATAGGACAGGGGGATTCCGGGGAGCTGTTTTTT. Its protein product is CASSQGIGQGDSGELFF.

The rearrangement joins TRBV19 to TRBJ2-7; 8 bases agree with TRBD2. Germline loops: CDR1 LNHDA, CDR2 SQIVND (reference sequence). J lost 3 bases, V lost 3 bases, and 7 bases had no gene match. This CDR3 has 15 residues. For the CDR3, the DNA is TGTGCCAGTAGTATCATAGCGGGACCTAACTACGAGCAGTACTTC. It encodes CASSIIAGPNYEQYF.

The CDR3 reads CASSTPGLGTSGQFF. CDR3 sequence (DNA): TGTGCCAGCAGTACACCGGGACTAGGGACCTCGGGGCAGTTCTTC. V and J are TRBV28 and TRBJ2-1; TRBD2 matches at 8 bases. Trimming took 5 bases from V and 12 from J; bases not matched to a gene: 15. Germline-derived CDR1 and CDR2 are MDHEN and SYDVKM. The CDR3 length is 15 residues.

The chain joins TRBV5-6 to TRBJ1-1; tentative D call: TRBD1 (5 bases). This CDR3 has 13 amino acids. V was trimmed by 1 base and J by 6 bases, leaving 10 bases between them. Germline V gene data show CDR1 as SGHDT and CDR2 as YYEEEE. The CDR3 is CASSLLGDPEAFF. In nucleotides, the CDR3 is TGTGCCAGCAGCTTGCTAGGGGACCCTGAAGCTTTCTTT.

This chain's CDR3 is CASSGSRGDGYTF. CDR3 in DNA: TGTGCCAGCAGTGGTTCCAGGGGGGATGGCTACACCTTC. The V gene is TRBV2, the J gene TRBJ1-2, with TRBD1 identical over 7 bases. CDR3 length: 13 residues. Trimming cost V 4 bases and J 6 bases; bases outside gene matches: 5. Germline CDR1 SNHLY, CDR2 FYNNEI. Combining the CDR3 with reference TRBV2 and TRBJ1-2 gives the whole variable domain EPEVTQTPSHQVTQMGQEVILRCVPISNHLYFYWYRQILGQKVEFLVSFYNNEISEKSEIFDDQFSVERPDGSNFTLKIRSTKLEDSAMYFCASSGSRGDGYTFGSGTRLTVV.

The chain combines TRBV5-1 with TRBJ2-3; tentative D call: TRBD2 (6 bases). Germline V lookup: CDR1 SGHRS, CDR2 YFSETQ. Trimming shortened V by 4 bases and J by 2 bases, and 11 bases separated the two germline ends. The CDR3 has 14 residues. The CDR3 spells CASSPGEATDTQYF. In DNA form, the CDR3 reads TGCGCCAGCAGCCCGGGAGAGGCCACAGATACGCAGTATTTT.

This rearrangement joins TRBV25-1 to TRBJ1-5; no clear D gene. Trimming pared 2 bases from V and 0 bases from J, leaving 5 bases between. Per germline, CDR1 MGHDK and CDR2 SYGVNS. This CDR3 is 14 amino acids long. The DNA for the CDR3 is TGTGCCAGCAGTGAACTTAATAGCAATCAGCCCCAGCATTTT. It yields the protein CASSELNSNQPQHF.

V and J are TRBV7-2 and TRBJ2-7; D might be TRBD2 (6 bases). The CDR3 loop spans 15 amino acids. V was trimmed by 5 bases and J by 0 bases, leaving 14 bases between them. Germline CDR1 SGHTA, CDR2 FQGNSA. CDR3 sequence: CASSLLAFSSYEQYF. The CDR3 nucleotides are TGTGCCAGCAGCCTCCTAGCGTTTAGCTCCTACGAGCAGTACTTC.

The table lists this clone with a few counts. The V call is TRBV2, the J call TRBJ1-2; D possibly corresponds to TRBD1 (6 bases). Germline CDR1 reads SNHLY; CDR2 reads FYNNEI. CDR3 length equals 14 residues. V shed 7 bases and J shed 4 bases, with 16 bases lying between them. The CDR3 is CASTVTPDSYGYTF. DNA for the CDR3: TGTGCCAGCACCGTGACTCCGGACAGCTATGGCTACACCTTC.

CDR3 sequence reads: CASSFGGQGGWSNQPQHF. The CDR3 DNA reads as TGTGCCAGCAGTTTCGGTGGCCAGGGGGGTTGGAGCAATCAGCCCCAGCATTTT. This chain links TRBV28 with TRBJ1-5, with 7 nucleotides matching TRBD1. Germline-derived CDR1 and CDR2 are MDHEN and SYDVKM. This CDR3 has 18 residues. Germline trimming cut 3 bases from V and 1 base from J; bases unmatched to any gene: 12.